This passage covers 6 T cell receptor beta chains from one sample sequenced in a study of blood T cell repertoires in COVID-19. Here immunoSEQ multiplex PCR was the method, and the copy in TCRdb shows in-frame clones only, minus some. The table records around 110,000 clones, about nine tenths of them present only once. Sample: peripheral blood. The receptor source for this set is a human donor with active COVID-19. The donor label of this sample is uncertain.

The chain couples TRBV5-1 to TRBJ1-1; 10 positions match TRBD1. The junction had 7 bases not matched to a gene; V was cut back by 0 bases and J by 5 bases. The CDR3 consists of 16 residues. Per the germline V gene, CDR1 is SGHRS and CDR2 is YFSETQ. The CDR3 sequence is CASSLGGTGVQTEAFF. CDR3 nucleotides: TGCGCCAGCAGCTTGGGAGGGACAGGGGTGCAAACTGAAGCTTTCTTT. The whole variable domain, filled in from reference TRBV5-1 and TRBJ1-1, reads KAGVTQTPRYLIKTRGQQVTLSCSPISGHRSVSWYQQTPGQGLQFLFEYFSETQRNKGNFPGRFSGRQFSNSRSEMNVSTLELGDSALYLCASSLGGTGVQTEAFFGQGTRLTVV.

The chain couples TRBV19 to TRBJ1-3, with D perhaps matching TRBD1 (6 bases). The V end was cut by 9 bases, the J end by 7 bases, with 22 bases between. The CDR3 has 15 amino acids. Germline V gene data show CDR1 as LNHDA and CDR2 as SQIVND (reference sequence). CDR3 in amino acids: CASLTRDTAFNTIYF. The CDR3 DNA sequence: TGTGCCAGCTTAACACGGGACACGGCTTTTAACACCATATATTTT.

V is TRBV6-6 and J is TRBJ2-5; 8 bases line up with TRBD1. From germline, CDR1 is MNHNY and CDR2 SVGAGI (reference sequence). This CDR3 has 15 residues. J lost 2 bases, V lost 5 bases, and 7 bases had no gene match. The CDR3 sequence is CASSPPGQGQETQYF. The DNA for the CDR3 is TGTGCCAGCAGTCCACCCGGACAGGGACAAGAGACCCAGTACTTC.

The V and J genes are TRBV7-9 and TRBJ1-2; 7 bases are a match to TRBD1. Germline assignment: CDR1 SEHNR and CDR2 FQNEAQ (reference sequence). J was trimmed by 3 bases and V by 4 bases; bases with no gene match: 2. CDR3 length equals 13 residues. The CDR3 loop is CASSSTGDYGYTF. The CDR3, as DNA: TGTGCCAGCAGCTCTACAGGGGACTATGGCTACACCTTC.

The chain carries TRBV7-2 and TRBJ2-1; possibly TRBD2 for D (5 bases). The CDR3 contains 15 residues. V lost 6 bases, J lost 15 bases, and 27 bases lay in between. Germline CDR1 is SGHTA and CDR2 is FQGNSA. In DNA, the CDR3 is TGTGCCAGCAGGCCGGTGGGTATTACCTACAATGAGGGGTTCTTC. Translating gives CASRPVGITYNEGFF.

CDR3 nucleotides: TGTGCCAGCAGCTTAGATGAGTGGCGGGGGAACAGCACAGATACGCAGTATTTT. Its protein product is CASSLDEWRGNSTDTQYF. J is TRBJ2-3 and V is TRBV11-3; TRBD2 aligns across 7 bases. V shed 0 bases and J 0 bases; nucleotides not matched to a gene: 9. CDR3 length: 18 amino acids. CDR1 and CDR2 (germline): SGHNT, YENEEA.